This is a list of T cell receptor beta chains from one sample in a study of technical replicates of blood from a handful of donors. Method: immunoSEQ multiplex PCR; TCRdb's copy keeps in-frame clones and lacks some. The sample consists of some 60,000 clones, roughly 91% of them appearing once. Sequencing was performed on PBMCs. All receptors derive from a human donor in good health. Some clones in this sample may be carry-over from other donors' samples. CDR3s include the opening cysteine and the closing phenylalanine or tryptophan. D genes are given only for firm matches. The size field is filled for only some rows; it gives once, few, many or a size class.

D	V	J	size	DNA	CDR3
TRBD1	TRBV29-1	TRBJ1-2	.	TGCAGCATCTATACCGGACAGGGGACCCGATCTAACTATGGCTACACCTTC	CSIYTGQGTRSNYGYTF
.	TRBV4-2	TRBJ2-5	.	TGTGCCAGCAGCCCTCGGGCGGGGACCCCAGAGACCCAGTACTTC	CASSPRAGTPETQYF
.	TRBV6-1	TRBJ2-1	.	TGTGCCAGCAGCGACGCCACAGGGACCGGGGAGCAGTTCTTC	CASSDATGTGEQFF
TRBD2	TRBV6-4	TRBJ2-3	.	TGTGCCAGCAGTCAGAGCGGGGGGAATGGAGATACGCAGTATTTT	CASSQSGGNGDTQYF
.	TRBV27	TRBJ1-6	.	TGTGCCAGCAGTCCTAGGGGAAACTCCTATAATTCACCCCTCCACTTT	CASSPRGNSYNSPLHF
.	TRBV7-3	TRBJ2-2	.	TGTGCCAGCAGCGAAGACTTGTACACCGGGGAGCTGTTTTTT	CASSEDLYTGELFF
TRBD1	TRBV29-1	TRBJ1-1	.	TGCAGCGTTGGGGAGAAAAACAGGGGGCGTACTGAAGCTTTCTTT	CSVGEKNRGRTEAFF
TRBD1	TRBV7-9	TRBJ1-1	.	TGTGCCAGCAGCTTGGGACAGATTAACACTGAAGCTTTCTTT	CASSLGQINTEAFF
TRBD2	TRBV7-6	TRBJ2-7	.	TGTGCCAGCAGCCTGCGGGGGACGAACGAGCAGTACTTC	CASSLRGTNEQYF
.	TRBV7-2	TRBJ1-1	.	TGTGCCAGCAGCTTAAGACAGCTGAACACTGAAGCTTTCTTT	CASSLRQLNTEAFF
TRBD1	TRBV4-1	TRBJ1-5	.	TGCGCCAGCAGCCCGGCCGGGACAGGGAGTCGGCCCCAGCATTTT	CASSPAGTGSRPQHF
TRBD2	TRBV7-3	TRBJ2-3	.	TGTGCCAGCAGCAGGACTAGAACAGATACGCAGTATTTT	CASSRTRTDTQYF
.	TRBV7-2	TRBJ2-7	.	TGTGCCAGCAGCTTAATCGGGTATGGCGGGGCCGAGCAGTACTTC	CASSLIGYGGAEQYF
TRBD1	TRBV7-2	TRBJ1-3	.	TGTGCCAGCAGCACCCGGGACAGCCCTGGAAACACCATATATTTT	CASSTRDSPGNTIYF
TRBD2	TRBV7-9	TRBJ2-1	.	TGTGCCAGCAGCCCCTCTATGGCTAGCGGAGACAATGAGCAGTTCTTC	CASSPSMASGDNEQFF
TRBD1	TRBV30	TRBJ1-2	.	TGTGCCTTTGACAGGGGTCAGTTTGGCTACACCTTC	CAFDRGQFGYTF
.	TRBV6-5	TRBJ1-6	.	TGTGCCAGCAGTTTGCTGGCAATGAATTCACCCCTCCACTTT	CASSLLAMNSPLHF
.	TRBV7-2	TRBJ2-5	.	TGTGCCAGCACTCGCTCCAGGACTGAGACCCAGTACTTC	CASTRSRTETQYF
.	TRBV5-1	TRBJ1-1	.	TGCGCCAGCAGCTTGGCCAGGGTGAACGCTGAAGCTTTCTTT	CASSLARVNAEAFF
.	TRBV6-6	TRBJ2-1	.	TGTGCCAGCAGTCCAGGGCCAGGGGAGGGGGGGGTTGAGCAGTTCTTC	CASSPGPGEGGVEQFF
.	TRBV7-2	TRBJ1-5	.	TGTGCCAGCAGCTTAGTAAGGGGCCCTGGCTGGCCCCAGCATTTT	CASSLVRGPGWPQHF
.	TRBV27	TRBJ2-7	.	TGTGCCAGCACTCAAGGGGCGTTGACCTACGAGCAGTACTTC	CASTQGALTYEQYF
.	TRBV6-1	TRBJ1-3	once	TGTGCCAGCAGTACAAGGACACGAGGAAACACCATATATTTT	CASSTRTRGNTIYF
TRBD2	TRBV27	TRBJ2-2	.	TGTGCCAGCAGTTTCCCCTTCTGGCGGGAGTCGCGTGTAAGTGGCTCCGGGGAGCTGTTTTTT	CASSFPFWRESRVSGSGELFF
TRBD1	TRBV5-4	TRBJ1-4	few	TGTGCCAGCAGCTCCGGGACAGGGGATACAACTAATGAAAAACTGTTTTTT	CASSSGTGDTTNEKLFF
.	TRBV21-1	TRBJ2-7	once	TGTGCCAGCAGCAGCTTTGGGGGGGTTCGTGAGCAGTACTTC	CASSSFGGVREQYF